A selection of T cell receptor beta chains follows, all from one sample in a study of untreated major depressive disorder. The repertoire was sequenced with immunoSEQ multiplex PCR; TCRdb's copy has only in-frame clones and lacks some. Here the sample spans about 19,000 clones, more than 85% being singletons. The sequencing sample was made of CD4+ T cells from PBMCs. The receptor set was obtained from a woman aged 40-49 years with major depressive disorder. Both conserved end residues are trimmed from each CDR3.

ASSAGASYGYT	TRBV27
ASSLGNGRVGNTIY	TRBV5-1
ASSNVAGQDSNQPQH	TRBV21-1
ASRGDTNYGYT	TRBV21-1
ASRPTGGTGELF	TRBV6-1
ASSLDFGRTEAF	TRBV19
AISENNYGYT	TRBV10-3
ASRKQGTEAF	TRBV2
ASKRTPTEAF	TRBV19
ASSSIVNSRTDTQY	TRBV27
ASSLSGGTSTDTQY	TRBV5-1
ASSPRQNTEAF	TRBV6-1
ASSPHRGNQPQH	TRBV9
ASSFEGESNYGYT	TRBV7-2
ASSKYLEDDQPQH	TRBV19
ASRDPNYGYT	TRBV6-4
ASRENYGYT	TRBV4-1
ASSLGVGQNTGELF	TRBV5-1
AWSRVGGNTIY	TRBV30
ASSLAWDTEAF	TRBV5-1
ASSLLAGVVRDTQY	TRBV5-8
ASSQDRGNEKLF	TRBV7-9
ASSVTGRYT	TRBV25-1
ASKEDSAPINYGYT	TRBV2
VTMSRWNTEAF	TRBV19
ASSLLVGSTDTQY	TRBV6-5
ASSQSSGETQY	TRBV10-1
AWTRGGADTGELF	TRBV30
AWAWGGLSYEQY	TRBV30
ASSPERRGTSGYT	TRBV18
ASSITGQGGVTQY	TRBV19
ASSLVAYRRGSRGYT	TRBV11-2
ASSWTGSNGYT	TRBV6-5
ASSLVKGYT	TRBV2
ASSLFIQGGGYT	TRBV7-2
ASSEGTRGTEAF	TRBV2
ASSLGLAGVHNEQF	TRBV5-1
ASSYGMGDTQY	TRBV6-6
ASGLIKGAYTEAF	TRBV12-5
AISEGQAQETQY	TRBV10-3
ASSFGEASRQY	TRBV7-9
ASSEGQFRTDTQY	TRBV6-1
AAARAGNEKLF	TRBV6-6
ASSEYGSGEQF	TRBV6-1
ASSLGGRGGGYEQY	TRBV5-1
ASSSGRGMGGFNEKLF	TRBV4-1
ASSLDGRRTSGANVLT	TRBV5-6
ASSDSLGAQF	TRBV2
ASSSTGGNNQPQH	TRBV6-5
ASSYSLYVSEAF	TRBV6-6
ASSPSRGEREGPQF	TRBV4-2
ASWGGTGELF	TRBV25-1
ASSYPVGQRSTEAF	TRBV7-8
ASGQGNPPSGALH	TRBV11-3
ASSFFAGGNLEQF	TRBV7-9